This T cell receptor (beta chain) was sequenced during a study of regulatory T cells in long-lasting Graves disease. Time point reported: persistent/refractory GD, antithyroid drugs over 5 years with positive TRAb. Extracted PBMC RNA gave rise to the TCR library. The V end lost 8 bases, the J end lost 0 bases, and 20 bases lay between the germline ends. The CDR3 totals 16 residues. Per the germline V gene, CDR1 is SEHNR and CDR2 is FQNEAQ (reference sequence). In building TCR beta libraries, iRepertoire HTBI primers were used together with Arm-PCR of CDR3 regions. TCRdb used MiXCR to reprocess the multiplex PCR reads, holding one entry per CDR3 protein. In the table there are a few hundred thousand distinct CDR3 sequences, over 20% of which are singletons.

The sequences come from peripheral blood mononuclear cells (PBMCs), collected when the disease was refractory, from a patient treated with antithyroid drugs. The source of this sequence is a female donor with Graves disease. This chain links TRBV7-9 with TRBJ2-7; D is unresolved. The DNA of the CDR3 is TGTGCCAGCTCACCCTTGGGCTCAGAAAGCTCCTACGAGCAGTACTTC. It is translated as CASSPLGSESSYEQYF.